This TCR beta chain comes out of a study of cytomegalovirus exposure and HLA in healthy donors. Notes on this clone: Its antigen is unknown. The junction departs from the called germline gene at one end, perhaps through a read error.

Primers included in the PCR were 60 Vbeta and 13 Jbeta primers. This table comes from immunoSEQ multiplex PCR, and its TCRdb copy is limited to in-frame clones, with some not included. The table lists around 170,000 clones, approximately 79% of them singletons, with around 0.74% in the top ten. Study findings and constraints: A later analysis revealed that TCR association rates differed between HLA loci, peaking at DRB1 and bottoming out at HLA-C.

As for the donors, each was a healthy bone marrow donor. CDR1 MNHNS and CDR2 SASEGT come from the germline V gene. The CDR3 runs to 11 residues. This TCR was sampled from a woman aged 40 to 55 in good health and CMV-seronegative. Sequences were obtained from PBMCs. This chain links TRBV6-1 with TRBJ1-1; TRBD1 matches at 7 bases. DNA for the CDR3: TGTGCCAGCAGGGAAGGACAGGCCTGCTCCTTT. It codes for CASREGQACSF.